The TCR beta chain described here comes from a study of Graves' ophthalmopathy and Graves' hyperthyroidism. V was pared by 5 bases and J by 4 bases, with 14 bases between. The germline V gene encodes CDR1 SGHTA and CDR2 FQGNSA. This CDR3 is built from 14 residues. All donors with ophthalmopathy were recorded as having moderate-to-severe activity, CAS ≥3, NOSPECS ≥4 and a duration under 3 months. None of the included patients had other autoimmune diseases, uncontrolled infections, pregnancy or lactation, as these led to exclusion. As for this clonotype: Its matching antigen is unknown.

Amplifying from RNA transcripts, the study obtained TCR beta CDR3 regions. First-round RT-PCR relied on HTBI primers, and a second-round multiplex PCR came next. Each CDR3 protein is one row after TCRdb ran MiXCR on the multiplex PCR reads. The table shows 740,000 or so distinct CDR3 sequences, with roughly two fifths occurring only once. Study-level points and caveats: Ophthalmopathy versus stable hyperthyroidism: 13-signature model gave 87.88% sensitivity, less than 83% specificity.

The sequence was collected from an adult man with Graves' ophthalmopathy. Sequencing input: peripheral blood. This rearrangement joins TRBV7-2 to TRBJ1-1; D unclear. As DNA, the CDR3 is TGTGCCAGCAGCCTCGGGGTTGGTGCCACTGAAGCTTTCTTT. Its translation is CASSLGVGATEAFF.